These 10 T cell receptor beta chains originate from one sample sequenced in a study of shared clonotypes between healthy human individuals. Assay: immunoSEQ multiplex PCR; the TCRdb copy retains only in-frame clones and omits some. Altogether about 490,000 clones are present, 65% to 80% being singletons, with the ten largest covering more than 10%. The sequencing input was PBMCs. These receptors were obtained from a woman in her thirties or forties in good health. Some clones in this sample may be carry-over from other donors' samples.

The chain uses TRBV28 and TRBJ1-1; D unresolved. The CDR3 has 12 residues. Trimming took 1 base from V and 8 from J, leaving 8 bases between them. Germline V gene lookup returns CDR1 MDHEN and CDR2 SYDVKM. CDR3 sequence reads: CASSLLLEEAFF. DNA of the CDR3: TGTGCCAGCAGTTTATTGCTGGAGGAAGCTTTCTTT.

The J gene is TRBJ2-2, the V gene TRBV6-5; a possible D gene is TRBD2 (7 bases). The V gene lost 6 bases and the J gene lost 6 bases, with 14 bases spanning the gap. The CDR3 is made up of 14 amino acids. Germline CDR1 reads MNHEY; CDR2 reads SVGAGI. The CDR3 DNA reads TGTGCCAGCAGCCCCGTAGGGGGGGCCGGGGAGCTGTTTTTT. Protein: CASSPVGGAGELFF.

CDR3 bases: TGCGCCAGCAGCTCAATTCCCGGGACAGGGTCCTACGAGCAGTACTTC. It specifies CASSSIPGTGSYEQYF. The chain combines TRBV5-1 with TRBJ2-7; TRBD1 matches at 9 bases. Trimming took 3 bases from V and 1 from J; bases not matched to a gene: 8. Germline loops: CDR1 SGHRS, CDR2 YFSETQ. The CDR3 is made up of 16 amino acids.

This sequence joins TRBV5-8 and TRBJ1-4, with D possibly being TRBD1 (5 bases). Germline V gene sequence: CDR1 SGHTS, CDR2 YDEGEE. The V and J ends lost 4 bases and 6 bases respectively, with 10 bases between them. This CDR3 has 13 residues. The CDR3, as DNA: TGTGCCAGCAGCCTACAGGAGTATGAAAAACTGTTTTTT. Translation gives CASSLQEYEKLFF.

The rearrangement uses TRBV5-6 and TRBJ2-1; 8 bases fit TRBD2. Germline V gives CDR1 SGHDT, CDR2 YYEEEE. The CDR3 totals 13 residues. The V and J ends lost 1 base and 15 bases, in that order; junction bases with no gene match: 9. CDR3 amino acids: CASSLYSAGVLFF. DNA of the CDR3: TGTGCCAGCAGCTTGTATTCAGCGGGAGTGCTGTTCTTC.

A few counts support this clone. The chain has TRBV13 and TRBJ2-5; no clear D gene. Near its end, the DNA agrees better with TRBJ2-7, so the J call may be wrong. The germline V gene has CDR1 PRHDT and CDR2 FYEKMQ (reference sequence). This CDR3 region has 13 residues. The CDR3 loop is CASSLSTDYEQYF. CDR3 nucleotides: TGTGCCAGCAGCTTATCAACAGACTACGAGCAGTACTTC.

This clone showed up just a few times. CDR3 DNA sequence: TGTGCCAGCTCACCACAGGGGGCCGCTGAAGCTTTCTTT. This translates into CASSPQGAAEAFF. The rearrangement links TRBV18 to TRBJ1-1, with 7 bases fitting TRBD1. The CDR3 is 13 residues long. Germline V gene sequence: CDR1 KGHSH, CDR2 LQKENI. The J segment lost 6 bases and the V segment lost 1 base, leaving 2 bases of the junction unmatched.

This clone has at least ten counts. The V gene is TRBV28, the J gene TRBJ2-6, with D perhaps TRBD2 (5 bases). CDR3 length: 21 amino acids. Germline V lookup: CDR1 MDHEN, CDR2 SYDVKM. V gave up 6 bases and J gave up 1 base, with 28 bases separating them. The CDR3 DNA reads as TGTGCCAGCAGCCCCGGGGTGAGGGCAGCCCAGCGCAGGTCTGGGGCCAACGTCCTGACTTTC. Translation: CASSPGVRAAQRRSGANVLTF.

To note about this clone: The CDR3 carries no conserved terminal phenylalanine or tryptophan, so it likely arises from a read error. The CDR3 nucleotides read TGTGCCAGCAGTATGGACAGGGAAGATACGCAGTATTCT. Encoded protein: CASSMDREDTQYS. The gene calls are TRBV6-4 and TRBJ2-3; TRBD1 aligns across 8 bases. The germline V gene has CDR1 MRHNA and CDR2 SNTAGT. The junction had 3 bases not matched to a gene; V was cut back by 5 bases and J by 5 bases. The CDR3 has 13 residues.

This clone appeared a few times. V gene TRBV5-5 combines with J gene TRBJ2-7; D may match TRBD1 or TRBD2 (5 bases each). Germline V lookup: CDR1 SGHKS, CDR2 YYEKEE (reference sequence). Trimming took 4 bases from V and 4 from J, leaving 24 bases between them. The CDR3 sequence is 17 residues long. In DNA, the CDR3 is TGTGCCAGCAGCCCAAGGGACCAGGGCTTTTCCTCTTACGAGCAGTACTTC. Its protein product is CASSPRDQGFSSYEQYF.